Listed here are 20 T cell receptor beta chains from one sample, sequenced in a study of cytomegalovirus exposure and HLA in healthy donors. Produced via immunoSEQ multiplex PCR; TCRdb's table is partial and in-frame only. The sample has around 250,000 clones, less than 95% seen once. The material sequenced was PBMCs. These receptors came from a woman in her 30s in good health and CMV-seronegative.

This clone appeared a single time. This sequence joins TRBV7-2 and TRBJ2-1; D is unresolved. Germline values: CDR1 SGHTA, CDR2 FQGNSA. Trimming took 2 bases from V and 3 from J, leaving 8 bases between them. The CDR3 has 14 amino acids. The CDR3 coding sequence is TGTGCCAGCAGCTTAAGGCGGAACTACAATGAGCAGTTCTTC. It translates to CASSLRRNYNEQFF.

This chain uses TRBV7-2 with TRBJ1-2; TRBD1 matches 7 bases. Germline V lookup: CDR1 SGHTA, CDR2 FQGNSA. With 4 bases clipped from V and 4 bases from J, the junction kept 9 bases outside the gene matches. This CDR3 comprises 15 residues. The CDR3 is CASSSLGQALYGYTF. Here the CDR3 DNA reads TGTGCCAGCAGCTCCCTAGGACAGGCCCTCTATGGCTACACCTTC.

The chain uses TRBV5-6 and TRBJ1-1, with 8 bases that match TRBD1. Germline V gene sequence: CDR1 SGHDT, CDR2 YYEEEE. The CDR3 consists of 14 residues. The junction had 4 bases not matched to a gene; V was cut back by 2 bases and J by 4 bases. Here the CDR3 reads CASSFGQGGTEAFF. The DNA of the CDR3 is TGTGCCAGCAGCTTCGGACAGGGAGGCACTGAAGCTTTCTTT.

The V call is TRBV9, the J call TRBJ2-7, with 11 bases lining up with TRBD2. Germline CDR1 is SGDLS and CDR2 is YYNGEE. J gave up 3 bases and V 4 bases, and 9 bases lay outside the gene matches. The CDR3 is made up of 16 amino acids. The CDR3 reads CASSPQLGTSGYEQYF. CDR3 coding DNA: TGTGCCAGCAGCCCTCAATTGGGGACTAGCGGCTACGAGCAGTACTTC. Complete variable domain (other parts from reference TRBV9 and TRBJ2-7): DSGVTQTPKHLITATGQRVTLRCSPRSGDLSVYWYQQSLDQGLQFLIQYYNGEERAKGNILERFSAQQFPDLHSELNLSSLELGDSALYFCASSPQLGTSGYEQYFGPGTRLTVT.

V and J are TRBV7-6 and TRBJ2-2; TRBD2 might be the D (5 bases). This CDR3 region has 14 residues. V dropped 0 bases and J dropped 7 bases, with 9 bases sitting between them. The germline V gene encodes CDR1 SGHVS and CDR2 FNYEAQ. The chain's CDR3 is CASSLAPGIGELFF. Here the CDR3 DNA reads TGTGCCAGCAGCTTAGCGCCCGGGATCGGGGAGCTGTTTTTT.

A word on this clone: Other DNA sequences from this sample encode an identical CDR3 as well. V usage is TRBV15 and J usage is TRBJ1-3; D not resolved. The V gene's germline CDR1 is LNHNV and CDR2 YYDKDF (reference sequence). The length of the CDR3 is 15 residues. Trimming took off 0 bases at V and 1 base at J, with 7 bases between the two ends. This chain's CDR3 is CATSRDRGSGNTIYF. The CDR3 DNA sequence: TGTGCCACCAGCAGAGATCGCGGATCTGGAAACACCATATATTTT.

This clone was counted a few times. The chain joins TRBV27 to TRBJ1-1; TRBD1 matches at 8 bases. CDR3 length: 12 amino acids. CDR1 and CDR2 from the germline V gene are MNHEY and SMNVEV (reference sequence). J gave up 7 bases and V 8 bases, and 6 bases lay outside the gene matches. CDR3 bases: TGTGCCAGCGGAGGACAGGGTCATGAAGCTTTCTTT. Translation: CASGGQGHEAFF.

This clone came up a few times. V gene TRBV19 combines with J gene TRBJ2-1; D is undetermined. Germline V gene data show CDR1 as LNHDA and CDR2 as SQIVND (reference sequence). The CDR3 covers 13 residues. V was cut by 1 base and J by 5 bases, with 6 bases left in between. The CDR3 DNA reads as TGTGCCAGTAGTATAGCCCAGCACAATGAGCAGTTCTTC. Translated: CASSIAQHNEQFF.

The V gene is TRBV10-3, the J gene TRBJ2-7, with D unresolved. Germline CDR1 reads ENHRY; CDR2 reads SYGVKD. The CDR3 runs to 11 residues. Trimming cost V 11 bases and J 5 bases, with 13 bases left between them. The CDR3 reads CALRPGNEQYF. The CDR3 nucleotides read TGTGCCTTAAGGCCCGGTAACGAGCAGTACTTC.

The V and J genes are TRBV11-2 and TRBJ2-3, with 12 bases matching TRBD2. Germline V CDR1 and CDR2: SGHAT, FQNNGV. V was clipped by 4 bases and J by 2 bases; unmatched bases: 4. The CDR3 is 16 amino acids. The CDR3 loop is CASSSRTSGNTDTQYF. The CDR3 coding sequence is TGTGCCAGCAGCTCTCGGACTAGCGGGAACACAGATACGCAGTATTTT.

The J gene is TRBJ2-5, the V gene TRBV6-5; TRBD1 is a possible D gene (6 bases). The germline CDR1 and CDR2 sequences are MNHEY and SVGAGI. This CDR3 spans 12 amino acids. V was pared by 6 bases and J by 5 bases, with 10 bases between. The CDR3 DNA follows: TGTGCCAGCAGCCCAGGGGAGGAGACCCAGTACTTC. Amino acid sequence: CASSPGEETQYF.

The gene calls are TRBV15 and TRBJ2-3; tentative D call: TRBD1 (5 bases). Germline lookup yields CDR1 LNHNV and CDR2 YYDKDF (reference sequence). The CDR3 has 14 residues. V lost 0 bases to trimming and J lost 9 bases, with 13 bases between them. CDR3 loop: CATSRDLAKGTQYF. The CDR3 bases are TGTGCCACCAGCAGAGATCTCGCCAAGGGGACGCAGTATTTT.

The V call is TRBV25-1, the J call TRBJ2-3, with D possibly called TRBD1 or TRBD2 (6 bases each). CDR3 size: 17 residues. The ends were cut back, 5 bases at V and 6 bases at J, with 24 bases in the middle. Germline-derived CDR1 and CDR2 are MGHDK and SYGVNS. The chain's CDR3 is CASSYREVRRSMDTQYF. CDR3 nucleotides: TGTGCCAGCAGTTACAGGGAGGTCCGTCGATCTATGGATACGCAGTATTTT.

Comment on this clone: Additional DNA sequences in this sample encode the identical CDR3. The rearrangement uses TRBV29-1 and TRBJ2-2, with D hard to call. Germline V gene data show CDR1 as SQVTM and CDR2 as ANQGSEA. CDR3 length: 12 residues. Trimming left V 4 bases short and J 1 base short, with 4 bases between. This CDR3 reads CSVAGNTGELFF. For the CDR3, the DNA is TGCAGCGTTGCTGGGAACACCGGGGAGCTGTTTTTT.

The chain combines TRBV4-3 with TRBJ2-2; unclear D gene. Germline V CDR1 and CDR2: LGHNA, YSLEER. The CDR3 runs to 14 residues. The V gene lost 4 bases and the J gene lost 2 bases, with 8 bases spanning the gap. The CDR3 spells CASSRRLNTGELFF. The CDR3 region has the DNA TGCGCCAGCAGCCGACGACTTAACACCGGGGAGCTGTTTTTT.

This clone occurred once. The chain employs TRBV27 and TRBJ2-1; D possibly corresponds to TRBD2 (6 bases). This CDR3 is 14 amino acids long. Trimming stripped 2 bases from V and 8 bases from J, with 13 bases between. The germline V gene has CDR1 MNHEY and CDR2 SMNVEV (reference sequence). The CDR3 region has the DNA TGTGCCAGCAGTTTAAAGGGAGGAGGCTATGAGCAGTTCTTC. Translated, it gives CASSLKGGGYEQFF.

A single count supports this clone. The chain carries TRBV9 and TRBJ1-4; 7 positions match TRBD1. CDR3 length: 15 residues. Trimming removed 3 bases from V and 7 bases from J; junction bases left unmatched: 9. Germline V gives CDR1 SGDLS, CDR2 YYNGEE. Here the CDR3 reads CASSANTGAGEKLFF. CDR3 DNA sequence: TGTGCCAGCAGCGCTAATACAGGGGCGGGTGAAAAACTGTTTTTT.

The rearrangement joins TRBV28 to TRBJ2-2; D not certain. In germline, CDR1 is MDHEN, CDR2 SYDVKM. The CDR3 has 14 amino acids. V lost 2 bases and J 2 bases, leaving 6 bases between the germline ends. CDR3 sequence: CASSLSLNTGELFF. The CDR3 DNA sequence: TGTGCCAGCAGTTTAAGTCTCAACACCGGGGAGCTGTTTTTT.

The V call is TRBV7-9, the J call TRBJ2-7, with D unclear. Per the germline V gene, CDR1 is SEHNR and CDR2 is FQNEAQ (reference sequence). Trimming removed 0 bases from V and 3 bases from J, with 18 bases in between. The CDR3 sequence is 17 residues long. The CDR3 spells CASSLAGHEKVIYEQYF. The CDR3 DNA follows: TGTGCCAGCAGCTTAGCCGGGCACGAGAAAGTGATCTACGAGCAGTACTTC.

The chain joins TRBV6-1 to TRBJ2-3, with TRBD1 as a possible D gene (6 bases). The germline V and J ends were trimmed by 4 bases and 5 bases, with 16 bases remaining between them. The germline CDR1 and CDR2 sequences are MNHNS and SASEGT. CDR3 length equals 15 residues. In nucleotides, the CDR3 is TGTGCCAGCAGTGCCTCTGGGGGCCGCGGAGATACGCAGTATTTT. Its translation is CASSASGGRGDTQYF.